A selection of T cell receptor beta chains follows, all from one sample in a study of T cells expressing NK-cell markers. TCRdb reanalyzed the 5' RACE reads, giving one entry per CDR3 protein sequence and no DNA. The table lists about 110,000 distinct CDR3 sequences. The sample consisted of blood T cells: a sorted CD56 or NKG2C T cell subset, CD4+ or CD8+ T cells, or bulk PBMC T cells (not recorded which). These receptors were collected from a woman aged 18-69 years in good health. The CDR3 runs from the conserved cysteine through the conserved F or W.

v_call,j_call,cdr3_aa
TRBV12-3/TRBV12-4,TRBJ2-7,CASSEDGISYEQYF
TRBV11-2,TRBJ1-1,CASSLDLGRPDTEAFF
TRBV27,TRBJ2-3,CASANLPDRVGADTQYF
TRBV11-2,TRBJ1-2,CASSTPRREPRTDNYGYTF
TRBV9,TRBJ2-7,CASSVGWGAYEQYF
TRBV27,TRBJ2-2,CASSRDRNTGELFF
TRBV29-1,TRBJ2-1,CSVGADWSYNEQFF
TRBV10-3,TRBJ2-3,CAISTTGMHTDTQYF
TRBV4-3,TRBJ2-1,CASSQDSGTSRYNEQFF
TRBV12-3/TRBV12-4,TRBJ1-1,CASSLFGGQANTEAFF
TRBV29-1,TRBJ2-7,CSVDMGYEQYF
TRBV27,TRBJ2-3,CASTGLDTQYF
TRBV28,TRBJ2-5,CASRTGDRLKETQYF
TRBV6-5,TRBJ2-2,CASNPGAGELFF
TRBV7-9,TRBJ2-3,CASSLLEQPRDTQYF
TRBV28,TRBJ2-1,CASSLGDRVDEQFF
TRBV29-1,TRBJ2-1,CSVEAQGVPYNEQFF
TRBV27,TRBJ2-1,CASIFGASGEQFF
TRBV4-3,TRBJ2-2,CASSQLGLTAQGVVGELFF
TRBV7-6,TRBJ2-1,CASSSIGYGNEQFF
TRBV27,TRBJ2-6,CASKETASGANVLTF
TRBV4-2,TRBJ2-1,CASSQEAGYPLEQFF
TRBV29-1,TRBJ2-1,CSPVEGLHNEQFF
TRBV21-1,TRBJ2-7,CASSKASQGTTYEQYF
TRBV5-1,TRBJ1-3,CASSMDRGLGNTIYF
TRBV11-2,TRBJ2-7,CASSFLTGYEQYF
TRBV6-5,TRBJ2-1,CASGYEGPVHNEQFF
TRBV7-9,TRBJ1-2,CASSPGLSGADYGYTF
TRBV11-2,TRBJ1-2,CASSRAGAANYGYTF
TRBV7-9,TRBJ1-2,CASSSNRGGYTF
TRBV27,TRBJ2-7,CASSWGEGITYEQYF
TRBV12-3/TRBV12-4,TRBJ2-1,CASSSGLAENEQFF
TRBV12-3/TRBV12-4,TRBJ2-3,CASSPERGGPVIDTQYF
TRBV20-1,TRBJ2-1,CSARRRGYEQFF
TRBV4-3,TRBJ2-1,CASSQDAAGGRNEQFF
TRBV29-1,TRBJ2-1,CSVTIRNEQFF
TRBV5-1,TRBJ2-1,CASSLFPGSYNEQFF
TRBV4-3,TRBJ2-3,CASSQDLGEGPTDTQYF
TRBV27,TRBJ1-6,CASSFGPDNSPLHF
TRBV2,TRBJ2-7,CASSVDRDRVYEQYF
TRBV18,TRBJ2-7,CASSPQSRTGSYEQYF
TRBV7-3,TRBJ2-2,CASSPGTGYTGELFF
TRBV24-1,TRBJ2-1,CATSDAGLAGGSSYNEQFF
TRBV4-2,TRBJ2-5,CASSQASGGQEIQYF
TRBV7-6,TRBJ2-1,CASSPHPTYNEQFF
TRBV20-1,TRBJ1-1,CSARYLNRGNTEAFF
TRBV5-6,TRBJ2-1,CASSLIILVGGQFF
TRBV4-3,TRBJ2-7,CASSQELPAAYEQYF
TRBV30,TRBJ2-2,CAWSVLSGELFF
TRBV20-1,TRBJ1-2,CSAREETGYSINYGYTF
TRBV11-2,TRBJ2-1,CASSIPHGRGSSYNEQFF
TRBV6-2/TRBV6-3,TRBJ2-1,CASSASRESNEQFF